The clone carrying this TCR beta chain has ten or more counts. Antigen unknown. The data were obtained in a study of regulatory T cells in long-lasting Graves disease. The CDR3 spans 11 residues. Trimming took off 3 bases at V and 4 bases at J, with 3 bases between the two ends. Sequencing libraries for TCR beta were prepared with iRepertoire HTBI primers and Arm-PCR of CDR3 regions. The authors' processing: Sequenced samples collectively carried under 75 TRBV and about 15 TRBJ segments. MiXCR, run by TCRdb on the multiplex PCR reads, gives a single entry per CDR3 protein. In this record, the V and J calls reflect TCRdb's handling and not the investigators' own analysis. The repertoire holds 450,000 to 650,000 distinct CDR3 sequences, with around 15% as singletons. As to time point: newly diagnosed GD, antithyroid drugs for less than 3 months. Researchers made the TCR library from RNA that was extracted from PBMCs.

Study-wide results and limits: The sample size was small, and this may have reduced accuracy.

The same data also contributed to another study, on T cells in Graves' hyperthyroidism and ophthalmopathy. This second study notes: Hyperthyroidism in the patients, aged 18 to 65, was newly diagnosed and under 2 months in duration. Researchers ran a first-round RT-PCR on the TCR CDR3 using the HTBI primer set.

Sample: peripheral blood mononuclear cells (PBMCs), taken at new diagnosis, from a patient treated with antithyroid drugs. The TCR sequence derives from a woman aged 35-60 years with Graves disease. This chain uses TRBV12-3 or TRBV12-4 with TRBJ1-1, with D uncertain. The DNA of the CDR3 is TGTGCCAGCAGTTTCAGCACTGAAGCTTTCTTT. This translates into CASSFSTEAFF.